This T cell receptor beta chain came from a study of post-analysis software for immune sequencing data. On the study more broadly: Relapsing-remitting, secondary progressive and progressive-relapsing forms of multiple sclerosis all featured among disease courses.

The V gene lost 6 bases and the J gene lost 6 bases, with 12 bases spanning the gap. The CDR3 totals 11 residues. Germline V gene sequence: CDR1 SQVTM, CDR2 ANQGSEA. This clonotype was seen a few times. The antigen remains unidentified. Prepared TCR beta cDNA libraries contained unique molecular identifiers. Some 500,000 cDNA molecules were obtained from around 1 to 10 million T cells. Via MiXCR, TCRdb re-called the PCR reads, giving one row per CDR3 protein. The sample lists fewer than 850,000 distinct CDR3 sequences, roughly 46% occurring once. Whole-study findings and limits: There was significantly lower normalized Chao1 diversity in multiple sclerosis patients than in controls. With F measure, samples from one preparation batch clustered together strongly. Controls showed lower frequencies than patients for several TRBV segments, and TRBV5-6, TRBV5-1 and TRBV20-1 were among these.

The V gene is TRBV29-1, the J gene TRBJ2-7; D tentatively reads TRBD1 or TRBD2 (5 bases each). This receptor was taken from a girl aged 5-17 years with multiple sclerosis. The sequenced sample was blood. In DNA form, the CDR3 reads TGCAGCGTCGGTCGAGGGGCCGAGCAGTACTTC. It yields the protein CSVGRGAEQYF.